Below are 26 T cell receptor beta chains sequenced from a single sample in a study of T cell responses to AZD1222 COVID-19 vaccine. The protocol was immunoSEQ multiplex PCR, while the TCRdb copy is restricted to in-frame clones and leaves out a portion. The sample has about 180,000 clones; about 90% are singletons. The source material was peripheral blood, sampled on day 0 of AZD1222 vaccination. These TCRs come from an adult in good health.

DNA of the CDR3: TGTGCCAGCAGTGGACTGGTATACACTGAAGCTTTCTTT. Amino acids: CASSGLVYTEAFF. This chain links TRBV2 with TRBJ1-1, with no clear D. Germline assignment: CDR1 SNHLY and CDR2 FYNNEI. This CDR3 spans 13 amino acids. Between the trimmed V and J ends, which lost 4 bases and 3 bases, there was a span of 9 bases.

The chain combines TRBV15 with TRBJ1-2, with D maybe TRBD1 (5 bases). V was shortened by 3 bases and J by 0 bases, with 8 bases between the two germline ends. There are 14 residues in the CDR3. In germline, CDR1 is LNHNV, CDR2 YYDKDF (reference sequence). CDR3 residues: CATSRGLANYGYTF. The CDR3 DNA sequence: TGTGCCACCAGCAGGGGACTGGCTAACTATGGCTACACCTTC.

In nucleotides, the CDR3 is TGCGCCAGCAGTTCCTCGAGGAGCTACGAGCAGTACTTC. Translation gives CASSSSRSYEQYF. V usage is TRBV4-1 and J usage is TRBJ2-7; D unclear. Germline V gene sequence: CDR1 MGHRA, CDR2 YSYEKL. The CDR3 totals 13 residues. The ends were cut back, 6 bases at V and 3 bases at J, with 12 bases in the middle.

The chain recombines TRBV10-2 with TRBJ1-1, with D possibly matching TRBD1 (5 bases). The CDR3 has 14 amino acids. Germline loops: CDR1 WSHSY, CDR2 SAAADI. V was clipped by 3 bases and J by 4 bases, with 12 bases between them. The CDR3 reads CASSDGGRGTEAFF. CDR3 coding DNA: TGCGCCAGCAGTGACGGCGGGAGGGGCACTGAAGCTTTCTTT.

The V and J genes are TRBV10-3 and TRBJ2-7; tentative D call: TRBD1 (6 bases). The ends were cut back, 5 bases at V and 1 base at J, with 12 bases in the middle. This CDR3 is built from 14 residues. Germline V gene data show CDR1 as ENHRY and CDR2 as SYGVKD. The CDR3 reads CAISRTELSYEQYF. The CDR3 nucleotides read TGTGCCATCAGTCGGACAGAACTTTCCTACGAGCAGTACTTC.

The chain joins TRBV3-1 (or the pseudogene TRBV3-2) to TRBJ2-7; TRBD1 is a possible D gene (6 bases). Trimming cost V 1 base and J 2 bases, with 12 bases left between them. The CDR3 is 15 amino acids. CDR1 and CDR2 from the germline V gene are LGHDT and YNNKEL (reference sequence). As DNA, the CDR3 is TGTGCCAGCAGCCAAGTAAGGGGGAAAACCTACGAGCAGTACTTC. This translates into CASSQVRGKTYEQYF.

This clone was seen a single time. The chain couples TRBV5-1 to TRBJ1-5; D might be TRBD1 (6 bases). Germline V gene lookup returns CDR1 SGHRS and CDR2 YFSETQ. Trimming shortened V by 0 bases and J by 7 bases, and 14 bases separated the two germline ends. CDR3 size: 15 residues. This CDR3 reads CASSLAGGAGQPQHF. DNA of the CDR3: TGCGCCAGCAGCTTGGCTGGGGGCGCAGGGCAGCCCCAGCATTTT.

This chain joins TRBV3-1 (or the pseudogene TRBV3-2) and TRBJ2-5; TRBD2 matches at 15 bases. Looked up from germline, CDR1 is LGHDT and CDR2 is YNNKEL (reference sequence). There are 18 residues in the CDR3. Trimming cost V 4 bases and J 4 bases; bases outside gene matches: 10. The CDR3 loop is CASSPRTSGGALGETQYF. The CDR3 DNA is TGTGCCAGCAGCCCGAGGACTAGCGGGGGGGCCTTAGGAGAGACCCAGTACTTC.

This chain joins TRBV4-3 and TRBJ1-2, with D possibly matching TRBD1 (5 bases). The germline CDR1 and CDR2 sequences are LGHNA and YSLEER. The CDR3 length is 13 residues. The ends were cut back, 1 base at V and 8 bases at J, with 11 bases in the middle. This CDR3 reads CASSQGSQGGYTF. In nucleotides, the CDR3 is TGCGCCAGCAGCCAAGGGTCTCAGGGAGGCTACACCTTC.

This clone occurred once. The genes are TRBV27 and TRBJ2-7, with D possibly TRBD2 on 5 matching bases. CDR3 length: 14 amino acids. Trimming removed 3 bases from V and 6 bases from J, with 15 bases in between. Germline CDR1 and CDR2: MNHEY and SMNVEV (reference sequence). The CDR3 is CASSFKGPRGEQYF. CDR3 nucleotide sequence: TGTGCCAGCAGTTTTAAGGGCCCTCGGGGCGAGCAGTACTTC.

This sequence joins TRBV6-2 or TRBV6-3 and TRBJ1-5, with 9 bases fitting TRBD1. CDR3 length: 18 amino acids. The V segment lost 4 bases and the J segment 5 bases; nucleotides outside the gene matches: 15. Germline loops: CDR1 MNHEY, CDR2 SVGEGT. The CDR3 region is CASSSNRGRGLTDQPQHF. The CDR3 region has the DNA TGTGCCAGCAGTTCAAACAGGGGGCGAGGTTTAACGGATCAGCCCCAGCATTTT.

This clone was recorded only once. The CDR3 DNA reads as TGTGCCAGCGAGGCCCCCAAGAGATCCTACCACTTC. Translation gives CASEAPKRSYHF. The chain uses TRBV21-1 and TRBJ2-5; TRBD2 is taken as the D call from the table, unchecked against the DNA. TRBV21-1 is marked as a pseudogene. The CDR3 contains 12 residues.

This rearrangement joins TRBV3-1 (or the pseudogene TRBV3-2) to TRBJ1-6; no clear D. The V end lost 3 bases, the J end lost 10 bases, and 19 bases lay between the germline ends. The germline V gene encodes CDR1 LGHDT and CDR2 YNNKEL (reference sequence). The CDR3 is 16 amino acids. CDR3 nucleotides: TGTGCCAGCAGCCACACCTCGGGAGGAGTACGGTCACCCCTCCACTTT. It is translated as CASSHTSGGVRSPLHF.

This CDR3 is CSASETSGSADTQYF. The CDR3 DNA is TGCAGTGCTAGTGAGACTAGCGGGAGTGCAGATACGCAGTATTTT. The rearrangement joins TRBV20-1 to TRBJ2-3, with TRBD2 identical over 12 bases. The CDR3 consists of 15 residues. V trimming: 3 bases; J trimming: 4 bases; junction bases outside the gene matches: 5. Germline V gene sequence: CDR1 DFQATT, CDR2 SNEGSKA (reference sequence).

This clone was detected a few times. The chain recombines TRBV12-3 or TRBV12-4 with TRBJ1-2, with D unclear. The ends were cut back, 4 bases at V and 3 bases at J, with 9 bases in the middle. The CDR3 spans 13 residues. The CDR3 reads CASSSEDYYGYTF. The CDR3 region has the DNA TGTGCCAGCAGTTCCGAGGACTACTATGGCTACACCTTC.

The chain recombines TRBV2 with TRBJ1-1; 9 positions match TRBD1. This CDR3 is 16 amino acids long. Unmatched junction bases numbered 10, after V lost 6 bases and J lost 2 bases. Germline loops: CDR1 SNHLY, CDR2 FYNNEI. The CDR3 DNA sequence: TGTGCCAGCAGCCATAGGGGACAGGGACCCAACACTGAAGCTTTCTTT. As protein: CASSHRGQGPNTEAFF.

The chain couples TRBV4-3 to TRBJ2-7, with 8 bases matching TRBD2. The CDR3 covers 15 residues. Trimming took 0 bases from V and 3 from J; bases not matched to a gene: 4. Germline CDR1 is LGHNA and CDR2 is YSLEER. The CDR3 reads CASSQDTAGVYEQYF. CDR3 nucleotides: TGCGCCAGCAGCCAAGATACAGCGGGAGTCTACGAGCAGTACTTC.

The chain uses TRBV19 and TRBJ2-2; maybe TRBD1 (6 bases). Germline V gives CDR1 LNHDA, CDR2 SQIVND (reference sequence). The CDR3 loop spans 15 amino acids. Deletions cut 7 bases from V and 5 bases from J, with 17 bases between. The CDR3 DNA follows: TGTGCCAGTAACCTACCGGACAGTTGGACCGGGGAGCTGTTTTTT. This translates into CASNLPDSWTGELFF.

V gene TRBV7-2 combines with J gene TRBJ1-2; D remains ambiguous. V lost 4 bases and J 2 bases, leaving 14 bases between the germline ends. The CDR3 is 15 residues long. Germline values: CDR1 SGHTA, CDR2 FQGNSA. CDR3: CASSSRTEVNYGYTF. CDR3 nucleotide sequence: TGTGCCAGCAGCTCCCGGACCGAAGTGAACTATGGCTACACCTTC.

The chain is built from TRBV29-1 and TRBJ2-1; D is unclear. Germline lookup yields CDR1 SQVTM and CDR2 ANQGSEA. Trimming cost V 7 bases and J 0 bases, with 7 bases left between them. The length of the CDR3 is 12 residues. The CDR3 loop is CSAGFSYNEQFF. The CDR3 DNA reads TGCAGCGCAGGCTTCTCCTACAATGAGCAGTTCTTC.

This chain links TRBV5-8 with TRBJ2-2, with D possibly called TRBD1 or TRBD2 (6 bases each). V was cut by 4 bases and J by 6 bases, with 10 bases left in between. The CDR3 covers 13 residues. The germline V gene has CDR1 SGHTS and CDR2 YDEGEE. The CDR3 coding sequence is TGTGCCAGCAGCGTAAGGGGGGCCGGGGAGCTGTTTTTT. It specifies CASSVRGAGELFF.

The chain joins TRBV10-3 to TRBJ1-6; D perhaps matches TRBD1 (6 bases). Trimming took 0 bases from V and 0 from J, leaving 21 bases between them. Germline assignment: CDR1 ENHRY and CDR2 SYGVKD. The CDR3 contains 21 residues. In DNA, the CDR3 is TGTGCCATCAGTGAGTCCGGCGGGACACGGGGCCTGAGCTCCTATAATTCACCCCTCCACTTT. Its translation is CAISESGGTRGLSSYNSPLHF.

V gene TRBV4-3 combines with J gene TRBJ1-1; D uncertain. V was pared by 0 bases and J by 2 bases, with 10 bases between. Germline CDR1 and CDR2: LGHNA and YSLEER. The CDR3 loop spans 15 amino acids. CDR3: CASSQDQAHNTEAFF. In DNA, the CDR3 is TGCGCCAGCAGCCAAGATCAGGCACACAACACTGAAGCTTTCTTT.

In DNA, the CDR3 is TGTGCCAGCAGTTACCGTCCTATCAACACAGATACGCAGTATTTT. It specifies CASSYRPINTDTQYF. This sequence joins TRBV6-5 and TRBJ2-3; D is uncertain. The CDR3 extends over 15 amino acids. The germline V and J ends were trimmed by 2 bases and 2 bases, with 11 bases remaining between them. Germline V gene data show CDR1 as MNHEY and CDR2 as SVGAGI.

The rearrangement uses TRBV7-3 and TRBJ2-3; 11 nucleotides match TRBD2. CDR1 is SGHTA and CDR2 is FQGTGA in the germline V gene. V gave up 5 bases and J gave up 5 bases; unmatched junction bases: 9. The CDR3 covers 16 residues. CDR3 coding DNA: TGTGCCAGCAGCCAACTAGCGGGAGTTTTAAGAGATACGCAGTATTTT. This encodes CASSQLAGVLRDTQYF.

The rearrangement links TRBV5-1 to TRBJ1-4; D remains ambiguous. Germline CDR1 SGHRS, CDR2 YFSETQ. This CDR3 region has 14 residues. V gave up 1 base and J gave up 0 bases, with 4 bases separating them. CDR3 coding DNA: TGCGCCAGCAGCTTGTCGGCAACTAATGAAAAACTGTTTTTT. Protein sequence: CASSLSATNEKLFF.